The clone carrying this T cell receptor (beta chain) has more than one count but fewer than ten. MiXCR, applied by TCRdb to the RT-PCR reads, yields one record per CDR3 protein. The table records 410,000 or so distinct CDR3 sequences, 16% of them present only once. This sample was included in a study of patients and donors after allogeneic stem cell transplantation. The sequence was obtained from a human donor who was either an allogeneic HSCT recipient or a stem cell or donor lymphocyte infusion donor (not recorded which). It is not recorded whose cells these are; they may come from a transplant donor. Sequencing was done on a sample of blood, either unsorted or a sorted T cell fraction (not recorded which).

CDR3 coding DNA: TGTGCCAGCAGTAAAGGGGGGGTTGGCTGGCAGCCCCAGCATTTT. It codes for CASSKGGVGWQPQHF. This sequence joins TRBV5-6 and TRBJ1-5, with D possibly TRBD1 on 6 matching bases. The V end was cut by 5 bases, the J end by 7 bases, with 19 bases between. This CDR3 spans 15 amino acids. Germline V gives CDR1 SGHDT, CDR2 YYEEEE.